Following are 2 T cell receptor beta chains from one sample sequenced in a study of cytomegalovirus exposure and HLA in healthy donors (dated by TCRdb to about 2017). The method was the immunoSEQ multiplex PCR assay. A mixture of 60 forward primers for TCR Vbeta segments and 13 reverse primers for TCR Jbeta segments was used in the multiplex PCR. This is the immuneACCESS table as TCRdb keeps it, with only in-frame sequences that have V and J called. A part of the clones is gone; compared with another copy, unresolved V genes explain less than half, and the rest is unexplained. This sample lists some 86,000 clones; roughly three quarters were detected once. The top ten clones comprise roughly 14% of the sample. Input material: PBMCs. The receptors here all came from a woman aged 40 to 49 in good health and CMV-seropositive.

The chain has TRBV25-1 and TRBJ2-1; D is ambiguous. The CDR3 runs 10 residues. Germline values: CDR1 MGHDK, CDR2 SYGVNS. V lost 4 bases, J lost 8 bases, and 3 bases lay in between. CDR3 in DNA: TGTGCCAGCAGTGCTCATGAGCAGTTCTTC. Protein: CASSAHEQFF.

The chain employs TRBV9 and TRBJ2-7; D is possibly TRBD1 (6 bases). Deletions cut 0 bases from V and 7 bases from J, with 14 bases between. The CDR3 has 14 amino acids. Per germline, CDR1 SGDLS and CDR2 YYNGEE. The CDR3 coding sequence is TGTGCCAGCAGCGTAGGCAGGGGCCTTACGGAGCAGTACTTC. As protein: CASSVGRGLTEQYF.